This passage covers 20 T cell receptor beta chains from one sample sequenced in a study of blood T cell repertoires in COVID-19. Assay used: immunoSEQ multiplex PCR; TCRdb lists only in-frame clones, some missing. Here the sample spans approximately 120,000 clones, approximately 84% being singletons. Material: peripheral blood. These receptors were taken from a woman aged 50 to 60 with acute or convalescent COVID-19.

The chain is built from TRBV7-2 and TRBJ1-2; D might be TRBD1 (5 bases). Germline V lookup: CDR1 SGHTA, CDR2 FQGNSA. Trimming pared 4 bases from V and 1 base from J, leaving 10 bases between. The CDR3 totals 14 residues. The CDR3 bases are TGTGCCAGCAGCTCTGGGGGGTTTAACTATGGCTACACCTTC. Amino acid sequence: CASSSGGFNYGYTF.

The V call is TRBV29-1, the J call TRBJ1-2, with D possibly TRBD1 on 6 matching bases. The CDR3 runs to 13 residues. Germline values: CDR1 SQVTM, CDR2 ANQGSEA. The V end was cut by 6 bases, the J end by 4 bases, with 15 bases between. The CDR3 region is CSVLRGAGYGYTF. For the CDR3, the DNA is TGCAGCGTCCTCAGGGGCGCCGGCTATGGCTACACCTTC.

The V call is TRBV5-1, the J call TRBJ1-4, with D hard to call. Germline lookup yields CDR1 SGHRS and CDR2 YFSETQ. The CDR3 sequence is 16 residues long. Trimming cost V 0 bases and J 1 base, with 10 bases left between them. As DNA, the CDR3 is TGCGCCAGCAGCTTGGAGACGAGCGGAACTAATGAAAAACTGTTTTTT. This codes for CASSLETSGTNEKLFF.

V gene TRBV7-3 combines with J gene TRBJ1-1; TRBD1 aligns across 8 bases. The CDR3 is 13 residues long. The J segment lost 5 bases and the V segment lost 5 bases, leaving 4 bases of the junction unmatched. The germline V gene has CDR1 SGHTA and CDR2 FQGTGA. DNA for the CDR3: TGTGCCAGCAGCCCAAGGACAGGGACTGAAGCTTTCTTT. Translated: CASSPRTGTEAFF.

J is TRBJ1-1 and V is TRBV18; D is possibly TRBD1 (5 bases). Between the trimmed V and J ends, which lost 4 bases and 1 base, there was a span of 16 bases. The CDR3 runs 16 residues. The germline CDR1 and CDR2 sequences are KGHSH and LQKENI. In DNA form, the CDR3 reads TGTGCCAGCTCACTTACCTGGGGGGATGGGAACACTGAAGCTTTCTTT. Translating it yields CASSLTWGDGNTEAFF.

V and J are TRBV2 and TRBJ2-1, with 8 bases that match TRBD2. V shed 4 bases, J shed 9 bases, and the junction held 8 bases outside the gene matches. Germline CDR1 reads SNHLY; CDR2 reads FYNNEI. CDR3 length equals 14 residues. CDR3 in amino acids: CASSAVRGGVEQFF. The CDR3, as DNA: TGTGCCAGCAGTGCGGTACGGGGGGGAGTTGAGCAGTTCTTC.

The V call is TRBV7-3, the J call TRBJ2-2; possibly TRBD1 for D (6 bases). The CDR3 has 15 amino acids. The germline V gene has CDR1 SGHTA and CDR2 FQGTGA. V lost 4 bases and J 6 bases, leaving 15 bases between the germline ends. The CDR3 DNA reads TGTGCCAGCAGCTCACAGGGTGGACTCTCCGGGGAGCTGTTTTTT. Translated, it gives CASSSQGGLSGELFF.

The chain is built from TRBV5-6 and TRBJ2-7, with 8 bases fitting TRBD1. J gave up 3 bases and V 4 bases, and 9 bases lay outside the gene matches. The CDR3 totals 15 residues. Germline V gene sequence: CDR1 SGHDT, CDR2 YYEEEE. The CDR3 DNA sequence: TGTGCCAGCAGCCAAACGGGACAGGAGCACTACGAGCAGTACTTC. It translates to CASSQTGQEHYEQYF.

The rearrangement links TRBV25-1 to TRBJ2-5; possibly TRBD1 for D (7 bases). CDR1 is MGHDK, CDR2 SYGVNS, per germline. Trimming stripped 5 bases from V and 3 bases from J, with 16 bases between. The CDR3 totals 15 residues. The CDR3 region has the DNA TGTGCCAGCAGTACGTCCAGGGGGGTGGAAGAGACCCAGTACTTC. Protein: CASSTSRGVEETQYF.

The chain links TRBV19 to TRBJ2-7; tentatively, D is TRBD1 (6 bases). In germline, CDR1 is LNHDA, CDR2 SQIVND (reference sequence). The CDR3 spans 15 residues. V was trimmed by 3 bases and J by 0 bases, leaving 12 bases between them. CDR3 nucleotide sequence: TGTGCCAGTAGTATCCTCTTGGACAGCTCCTACGAGCAGTACTTC. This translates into CASSILLDSSYEQYF.

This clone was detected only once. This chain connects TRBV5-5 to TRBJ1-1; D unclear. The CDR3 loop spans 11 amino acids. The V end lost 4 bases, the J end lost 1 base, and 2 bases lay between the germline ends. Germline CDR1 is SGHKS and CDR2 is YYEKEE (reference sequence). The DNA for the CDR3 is TGTGCCAGCAGCCGGAACACTGAAGCTTTCTTT. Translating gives CASSRNTEAFF.

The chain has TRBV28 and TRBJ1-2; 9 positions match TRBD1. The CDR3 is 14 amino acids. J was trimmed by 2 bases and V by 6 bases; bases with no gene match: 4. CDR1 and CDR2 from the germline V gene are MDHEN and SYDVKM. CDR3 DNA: TGTGCCAGCAGATCCGGGACAGGGAACTATGGCTACACCTTC. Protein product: CASRSGTGNYGYTF.

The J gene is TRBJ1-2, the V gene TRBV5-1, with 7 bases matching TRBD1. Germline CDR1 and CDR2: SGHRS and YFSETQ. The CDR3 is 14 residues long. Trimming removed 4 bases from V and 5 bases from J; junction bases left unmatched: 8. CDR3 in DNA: TGCGCCAGCAGCGAACCCGGGACAGTGTATGGCTACACCTTC. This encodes CASSEPGTVYGYTF. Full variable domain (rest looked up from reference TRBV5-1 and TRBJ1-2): KAGVTQTPRYLIKTRGQQVTLSCSPISGHRSVSWYQQTPGQGLQFLFEYFSETQRNKGNFPGRFSGRQFSNSRSEMNVSTLELGDSALYLCASSEPGTVYGYTFGSGTRLTVV.

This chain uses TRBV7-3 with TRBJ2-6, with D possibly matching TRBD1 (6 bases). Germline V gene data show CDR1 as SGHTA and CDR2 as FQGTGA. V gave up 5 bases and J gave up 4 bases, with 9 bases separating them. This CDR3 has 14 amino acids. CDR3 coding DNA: TGTGCCAGCAGCCTTGGGACAGGGGCCAACGTCCTGACTTTC. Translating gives CASSLGTGANVLTF.

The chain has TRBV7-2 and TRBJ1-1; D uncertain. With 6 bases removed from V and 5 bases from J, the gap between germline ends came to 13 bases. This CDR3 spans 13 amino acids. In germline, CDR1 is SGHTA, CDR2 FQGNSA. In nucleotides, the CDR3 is TGTGCCAGCAGTACTCTGAGGAGGACTGAAGCTTTCTTT. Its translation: CASSTLRRTEAFF.

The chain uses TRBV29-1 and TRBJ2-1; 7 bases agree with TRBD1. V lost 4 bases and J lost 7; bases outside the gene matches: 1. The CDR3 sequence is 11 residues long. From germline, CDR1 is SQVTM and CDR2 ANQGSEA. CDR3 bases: TGCAGCGTTGCCAGGGGGAATGAGCAGTTCTTC. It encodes CSVARGNEQFF.

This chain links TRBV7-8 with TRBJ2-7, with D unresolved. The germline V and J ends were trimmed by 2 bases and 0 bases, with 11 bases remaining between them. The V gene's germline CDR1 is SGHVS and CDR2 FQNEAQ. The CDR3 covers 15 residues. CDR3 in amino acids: CASSLNAGSSYEQYF. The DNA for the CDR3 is TGTGCCAGCAGCTTAAATGCAGGAAGCTCCTACGAGCAGTACTTC.

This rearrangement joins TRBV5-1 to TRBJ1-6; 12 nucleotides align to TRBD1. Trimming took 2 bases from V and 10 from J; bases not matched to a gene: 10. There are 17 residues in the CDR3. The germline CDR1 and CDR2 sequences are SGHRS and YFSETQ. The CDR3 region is CASSFSGDRGRGSPLHF. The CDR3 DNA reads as TGCGCCAGCAGCTTTTCCGGGGACAGGGGGCGCGGATCACCCCTCCACTTT.

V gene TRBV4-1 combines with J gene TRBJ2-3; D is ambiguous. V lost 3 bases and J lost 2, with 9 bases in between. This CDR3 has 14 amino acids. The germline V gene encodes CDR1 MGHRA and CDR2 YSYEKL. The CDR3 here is CASSQVGYTDTQYF. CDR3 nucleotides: TGCGCCAGCAGCCAGGTCGGGTACACAGATACGCAGTATTTT.

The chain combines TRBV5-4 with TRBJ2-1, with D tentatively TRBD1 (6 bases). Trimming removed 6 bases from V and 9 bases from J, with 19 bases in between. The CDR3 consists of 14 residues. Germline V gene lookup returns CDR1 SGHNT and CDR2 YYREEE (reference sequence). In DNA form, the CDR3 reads TGTGCCAGCACCTTCGGACCAGGGGTTAGTGAGCAGTTCTTC. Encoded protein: CASTFGPGVSEQFF.